The rows below give T cell receptor beta chains drawn from one sample of a study of cytomegalovirus exposure and HLA in healthy donors. Libraries were prepared by immunoSEQ multiplex PCR; TCRdb keeps only in-frame clonotypes and omits some of them. Here the sample spans approximately 180,000 clones, 10% to 15% being singletons. What was sequenced was PBMCs. The receptors derive from a man aged 50 to 59 in good health and CMV-seropositive. Each CDR3 is given with its conserved first and last residue. Fields, in order: CDR3 length, D gene, V gene, clone size, J gene, CDR3 DNA, CDR3 protein. The D gene is left open where the match is weak. Clone sizes are given selectively: once, few, many, or a class where the clone is expanded.

11,TRBD1,TRBV19,few,TRBJ1-5,TGTGCCAGTAGTACCCGGGACAGCCAGCATTTT,CASSTRDSQHF
15,TRBD1,TRBV2,few,TRBJ2-2,TGTGCCAGCAGTCCACAGGGGAATGGGCACGGGGAGCTGTTTTTT,CASSPQGNGHGELFF
16,.,TRBV9,.,TRBJ1-3,TGTGCCAGCAGCGTCGCGGGCTCTGGGTCCGGAAACACCATATATTTT,CASSVAGSGSGNTIYF
13,TRBD1,TRBV29-1,.,TRBJ1-1,TGCAGCGTGGCCACAGGGGGCGCGAGGGAAGCTTTCTTT,CSVATGGAREAFF
13,.,TRBV9,.,TRBJ1-2,TGTGCCAGCAGCGTAATTGGGGGGAATGGCTACACCTTC,CASSVIGGNGYTF
15,TRBD1,TRBV11-3,few,TRBJ2-7,TGTGCCAGCAACTCTGACAGGGGCAACTCCTACGAGCAGTACTTC,CASNSDRGNSYEQYF
15,.,TRBV9,few,TRBJ1-6,TGTGCCAGCACCTCCGGAGGGGTGGTGAATTCACCCCTCCACTTT,CASTSGGVVNSPLHF
14,TRBD2,TRBV10-3,.,TRBJ2-3,TGTGCCATCAATCCCGGGGGGGCCGGAGATACGCAGTATTTT,CAINPGGAGDTQYF
17,.,TRBV18,.,TRBJ2-2,TGTGCCAGCTCACCAGCCCCGGGACTCCTTACCACCGGGGAGCTGTTTTTT,CASSPAPGLLTTGELFF
17,.,TRBV4-2,many,TRBJ2-3,TGTGCCAGCAGCCAACGCAACGGGATTACTAGCACAGATACGCAGTATTTT,CASSQRNGITSTDTQYF
14,.,TRBV5-6,.,TRBJ1-2,TGTGCCAGCAGCTTGCGACAGGCTAACTATGGCTACACCTTC,CASSLRQANYGYTF
13,TRBD1,TRBV2,.,TRBJ1-2,TGTGCCAGCCGGAAGGACAGGTCGAATGGCTACACCTTC,CASRKDRSNGYTF
14,.,TRBV9,few,TRBJ1-5,TGTGCCAGCAACTCCGGGGGTAGCAATCAGCCCCAGCATTTT,CASNSGGSNQPQHF
14,TRBD1,TRBV2,.,TRBJ2-3,TGTGCCAGCAGCAGACAGGGGGCCACAGATACGCAGTATTTT,CASSRQGATDTQYF
12,TRBD1,TRBV29-1,.,TRBJ2-3,TGCAGCGTAGACAGGGTAGGAAATACGCAGTATTTT,CSVDRVGNTQYF
15,TRBD2,TRBV13,.,TRBJ2-3,TGTGCCAGCAGATTTCGACTAGCGGGGGGGGATACGCAGTATTTT,CASRFRLAGGDTQYF
17,.,TRBV10-3,.,TRBJ2-4,TGTGCCATCAGTGAGTTAGGGGGGGCCGAAGCCAAAAACATTCAGTACTTC,CAISELGGAEAKNIQYF
20,TRBD2,TRBV4-2,few,TRBJ2-2,TGTGCCAGCAGCCAACTATTACGTATTGTCGGGGGGGCCAGCACCGGGGAGCTGTTTTTT,CASSQLLRIVGGASTGELFF
14,TRBD1,TRBV28,once,TRBJ2-3,TGTGCCAGCAGTCGGACAGGACCCACAGATACGCAGTATTTT,CASSRTGPTDTQYF
11,.,TRBV29-1,.,TRBJ1-2,TGCAGCGCCCAAGGAGGGAATGGCTACACCTTC,CSAQGGNGYTF
13,.,TRBV30,few,TRBJ1-3,TGTGCCTGGAGTGGGTCGGGGGGAAACACCATATATTTT,CAWSGSGGNTIYF
15,TRBD1,TRBV4-3,.,TRBJ1-2,TGCGCCAGCAGCCAAGATAGGGGACAGGCATCTGGCTACACCTTC,CASSQDRGQASGYTF
14,TRBD1,TRBV7-8,.,TRBJ2-5,TGTGCCAGCAGCTTACAGGGGGCGCGGGAGACCCAGTACTTC,CASSLQGARETQYF
16,.,TRBV27,.,TRBJ2-7,TGTGCCAGCAGTTTATCCCCCTCAGGGGTTAACCACGAGCAGTACTTC,CASSLSPSGVNHEQYF
16,TRBD1,TRBV5-4,few,TRBJ2-3,TGTGCCAGCAGCTTGCCCGGACAGGGTACGACAGATACGCAGTATTTT,CASSLPGQGTTDTQYF
12,TRBD1,TRBV6-6,few,TRBJ1-6,TGTGCCAGCAGTGACAGGGTGGCACCCCTCCACTTT,CASSDRVAPLHF
13,.,TRBV27,few,TRBJ1-3,TGTGCCAGCAGTGTGGGCCCTGGAAACACCATATATTTT,CASSVGPGNTIYF
16,TRBD1,TRBV6-5,.,TRBJ2-1,TGTGCCAGCAGTTTAGCCCCGACAGGGAACTACAATGAGCAGTTCTTC,CASSLAPTGNYNEQFF
18,.,TRBV10-2,.,TRBJ1-6,TGCGCCAGCAGTGAGTCGAGTGGGAGGACGGGGCATAATTCACCCCTCCACTTT,CASSESSGRTGHNSPLHF
13,.,TRBV5-1,few,TRBJ1-2,TGCGCCAGCAGCGCGGACAGTGTTGGTGGCTACACCTTC,CASSADSVGGYTF
14,TRBD1,TRBV7-8,.,TRBJ1-2,TGTGCCAGCAGCCGCAAAACAGGGGGTCAAGGCTACACCTTC,CASSRKTGGQGYTF
14,TRBD1,TRBV19,few,TRBJ1-5,TGTGCCAGTAGTATTAGACAGGGGGTTCAGCCCCAGCATTTT,CASSIRQGVQPQHF
15,.,TRBV25-1,.,TRBJ1-3,TGTGCCAGCAGTCCCCGGGGGAGCTCTGGAAACACCATATATTTT,CASSPRGSSGNTIYF
14,.,TRBV30,.,TRBJ2-3,TGTGCCTGGAGTCTTCCGGGGAGCACAGATACGCAGTATTTT,CAWSLPGSTDTQYF
16,TRBD2,TRBV11-3,.,TRBJ2-5,TGTGCCAGCAGCCCGCGTGCTAGCGGGGGTCCAGAGACCCAGTACTTC,CASSPRASGGPETQYF
13,.,TRBV5-1,.,TRBJ2-5,TGCGCCAGCAGTAGGGGCCTGCAAGAGACCCAGTACTTC,CASSRGLQETQYF